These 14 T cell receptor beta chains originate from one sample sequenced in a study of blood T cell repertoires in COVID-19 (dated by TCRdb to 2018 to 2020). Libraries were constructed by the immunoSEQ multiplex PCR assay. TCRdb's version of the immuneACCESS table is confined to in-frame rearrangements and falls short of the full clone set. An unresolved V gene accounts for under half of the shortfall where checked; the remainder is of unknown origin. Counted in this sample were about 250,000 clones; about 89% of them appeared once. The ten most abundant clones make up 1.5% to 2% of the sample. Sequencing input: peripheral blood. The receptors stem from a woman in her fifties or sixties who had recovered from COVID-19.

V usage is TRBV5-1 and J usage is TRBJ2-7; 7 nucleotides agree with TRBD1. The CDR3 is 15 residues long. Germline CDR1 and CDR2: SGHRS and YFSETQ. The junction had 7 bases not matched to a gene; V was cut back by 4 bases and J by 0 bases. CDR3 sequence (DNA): TGCGCCAGCAGCCTGGGACAGCTGCTCTCCTACGAGCAGTACTTC. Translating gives CASSLGQLLSYEQYF.

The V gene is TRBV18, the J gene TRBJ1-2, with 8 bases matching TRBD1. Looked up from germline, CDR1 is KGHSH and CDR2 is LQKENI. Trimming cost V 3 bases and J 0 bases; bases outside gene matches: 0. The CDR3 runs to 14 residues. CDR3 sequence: CASSPGQANYGYTF. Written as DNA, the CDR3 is TGTGCCAGCTCACCGGGACAGGCTAACTATGGCTACACCTTC.

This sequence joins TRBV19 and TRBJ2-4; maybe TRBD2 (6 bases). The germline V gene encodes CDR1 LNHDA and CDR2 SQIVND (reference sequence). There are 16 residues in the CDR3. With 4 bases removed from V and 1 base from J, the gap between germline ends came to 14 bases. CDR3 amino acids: CASSRGDFGAKNIQYF. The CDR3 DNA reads TGTGCCAGTAGTAGAGGGGACTTTGGGGCCAAAAACATTCAGTACTTC.

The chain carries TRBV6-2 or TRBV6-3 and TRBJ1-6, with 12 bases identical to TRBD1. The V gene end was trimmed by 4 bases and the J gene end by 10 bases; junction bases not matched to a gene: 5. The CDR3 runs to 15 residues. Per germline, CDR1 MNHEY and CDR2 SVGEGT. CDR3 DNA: TGTGCCAGCAGTTTTAGGGGGACAGGGGGCTCACCCCTCCACTTT. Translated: CASSFRGTGGSPLHF.

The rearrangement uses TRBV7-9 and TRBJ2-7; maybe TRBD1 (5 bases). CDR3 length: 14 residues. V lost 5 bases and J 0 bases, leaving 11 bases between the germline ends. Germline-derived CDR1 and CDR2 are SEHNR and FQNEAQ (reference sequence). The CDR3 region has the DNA TGTGCCAGCAGCCTCAGGGTGGGCTCCTACGAGCAGTACTTC. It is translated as CASSLRVGSYEQYF.

The CDR3 sequence is CASSQFGGRAHEQFF. As DNA, the CDR3 is TGTGCCAGCAGCCAATTCGGGGGGCGCGCACATGAGCAGTTCTTC. The chain joins TRBV4-2 to TRBJ2-1, with a tentative D call TRBD2 (7 bases). CDR1 LGHNA and CDR2 YNFKEQ come from the germline V gene. V lost 2 bases and J lost 8, with 16 bases in between. The CDR3 has 15 residues.

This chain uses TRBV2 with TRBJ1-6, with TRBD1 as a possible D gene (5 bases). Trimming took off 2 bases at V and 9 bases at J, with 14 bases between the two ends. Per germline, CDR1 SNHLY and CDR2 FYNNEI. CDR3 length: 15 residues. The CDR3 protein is CASSESGQGGSPLHF. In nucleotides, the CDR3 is TGTGCCAGCAGTGAAAGTGGTCAGGGCGGTTCACCCCTCCACTTT.

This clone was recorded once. This CDR3 is CASRSGTTLWKDTIYF. The DNA for the CDR3 is TGTGCCAGCCGCTCAGGGACTACACTCTGGAAGGACACCATATATTTT. The genes are TRBV19 and TRBJ1-3; D perhaps matches TRBD1 (5 bases). The germline V gene has CDR1 LNHDA and CDR2 SQIVND (reference sequence). This CDR3 is 16 amino acids long. V was pared by 9 bases and J by 8 bases, with 26 bases between.

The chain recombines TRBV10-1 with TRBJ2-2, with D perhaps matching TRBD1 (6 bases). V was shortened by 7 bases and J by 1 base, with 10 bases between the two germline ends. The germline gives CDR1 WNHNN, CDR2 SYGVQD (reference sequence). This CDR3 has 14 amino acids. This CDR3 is CASTGTQNTGELFF. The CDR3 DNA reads TGCGCCAGCACGGGGACACAGAACACCGGGGAGCTGTTTTTT.

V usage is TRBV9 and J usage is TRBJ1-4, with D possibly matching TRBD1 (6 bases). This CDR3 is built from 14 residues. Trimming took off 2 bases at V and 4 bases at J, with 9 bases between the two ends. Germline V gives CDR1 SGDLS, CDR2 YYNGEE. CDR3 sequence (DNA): TGTGCCAGCAGCGTGGACAGCTATAATGAAAAACTGTTTTTT. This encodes CASSVDSYNEKLFF. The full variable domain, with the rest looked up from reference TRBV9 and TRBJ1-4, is DSGVTQTPKHLITATGQRVTLRCSPRSGDLSVYWYQQSLDQGLQFLIQYYNGEERAKGNILERFSAQQFPDLHSELNLSSLELGDSALYFCASSVDSYNEKLFFGSGTQLSVL.

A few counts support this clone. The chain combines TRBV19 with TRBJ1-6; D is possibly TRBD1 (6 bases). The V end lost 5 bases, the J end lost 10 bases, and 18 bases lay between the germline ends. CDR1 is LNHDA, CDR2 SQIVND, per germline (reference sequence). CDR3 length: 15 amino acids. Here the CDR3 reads CASSAAGGAESPLHF. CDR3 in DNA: TGTGCCAGTAGTGCCGCCGGGGGGGCTGAATCACCCCTCCACTTT.

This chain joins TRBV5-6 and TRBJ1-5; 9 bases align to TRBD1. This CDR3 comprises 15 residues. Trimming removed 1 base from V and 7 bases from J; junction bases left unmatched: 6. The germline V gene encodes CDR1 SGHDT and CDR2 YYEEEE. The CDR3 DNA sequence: TGTGCCAGCAGCTTGATCCGGGACAGGGACCAGCCCCAGCATTTT. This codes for CASSLIRDRDQPQHF.

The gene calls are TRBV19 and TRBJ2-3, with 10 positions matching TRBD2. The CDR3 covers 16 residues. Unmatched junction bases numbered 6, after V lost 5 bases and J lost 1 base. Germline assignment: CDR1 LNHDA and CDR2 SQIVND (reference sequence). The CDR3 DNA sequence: TGTGCCAGTAGTCCCCCCCTAGCGGGGGGCACAGATACGCAGTATTTT. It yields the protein CASSPPLAGGTDTQYF.

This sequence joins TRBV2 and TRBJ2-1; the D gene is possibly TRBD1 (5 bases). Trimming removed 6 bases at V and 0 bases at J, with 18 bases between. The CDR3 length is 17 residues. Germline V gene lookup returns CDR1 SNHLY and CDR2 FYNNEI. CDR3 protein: CASRQGWGRSSYNEQFF. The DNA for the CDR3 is TGTGCCAGCAGGCAAGGCTGGGGCAGGAGCTCCTACAATGAGCAGTTCTTC.